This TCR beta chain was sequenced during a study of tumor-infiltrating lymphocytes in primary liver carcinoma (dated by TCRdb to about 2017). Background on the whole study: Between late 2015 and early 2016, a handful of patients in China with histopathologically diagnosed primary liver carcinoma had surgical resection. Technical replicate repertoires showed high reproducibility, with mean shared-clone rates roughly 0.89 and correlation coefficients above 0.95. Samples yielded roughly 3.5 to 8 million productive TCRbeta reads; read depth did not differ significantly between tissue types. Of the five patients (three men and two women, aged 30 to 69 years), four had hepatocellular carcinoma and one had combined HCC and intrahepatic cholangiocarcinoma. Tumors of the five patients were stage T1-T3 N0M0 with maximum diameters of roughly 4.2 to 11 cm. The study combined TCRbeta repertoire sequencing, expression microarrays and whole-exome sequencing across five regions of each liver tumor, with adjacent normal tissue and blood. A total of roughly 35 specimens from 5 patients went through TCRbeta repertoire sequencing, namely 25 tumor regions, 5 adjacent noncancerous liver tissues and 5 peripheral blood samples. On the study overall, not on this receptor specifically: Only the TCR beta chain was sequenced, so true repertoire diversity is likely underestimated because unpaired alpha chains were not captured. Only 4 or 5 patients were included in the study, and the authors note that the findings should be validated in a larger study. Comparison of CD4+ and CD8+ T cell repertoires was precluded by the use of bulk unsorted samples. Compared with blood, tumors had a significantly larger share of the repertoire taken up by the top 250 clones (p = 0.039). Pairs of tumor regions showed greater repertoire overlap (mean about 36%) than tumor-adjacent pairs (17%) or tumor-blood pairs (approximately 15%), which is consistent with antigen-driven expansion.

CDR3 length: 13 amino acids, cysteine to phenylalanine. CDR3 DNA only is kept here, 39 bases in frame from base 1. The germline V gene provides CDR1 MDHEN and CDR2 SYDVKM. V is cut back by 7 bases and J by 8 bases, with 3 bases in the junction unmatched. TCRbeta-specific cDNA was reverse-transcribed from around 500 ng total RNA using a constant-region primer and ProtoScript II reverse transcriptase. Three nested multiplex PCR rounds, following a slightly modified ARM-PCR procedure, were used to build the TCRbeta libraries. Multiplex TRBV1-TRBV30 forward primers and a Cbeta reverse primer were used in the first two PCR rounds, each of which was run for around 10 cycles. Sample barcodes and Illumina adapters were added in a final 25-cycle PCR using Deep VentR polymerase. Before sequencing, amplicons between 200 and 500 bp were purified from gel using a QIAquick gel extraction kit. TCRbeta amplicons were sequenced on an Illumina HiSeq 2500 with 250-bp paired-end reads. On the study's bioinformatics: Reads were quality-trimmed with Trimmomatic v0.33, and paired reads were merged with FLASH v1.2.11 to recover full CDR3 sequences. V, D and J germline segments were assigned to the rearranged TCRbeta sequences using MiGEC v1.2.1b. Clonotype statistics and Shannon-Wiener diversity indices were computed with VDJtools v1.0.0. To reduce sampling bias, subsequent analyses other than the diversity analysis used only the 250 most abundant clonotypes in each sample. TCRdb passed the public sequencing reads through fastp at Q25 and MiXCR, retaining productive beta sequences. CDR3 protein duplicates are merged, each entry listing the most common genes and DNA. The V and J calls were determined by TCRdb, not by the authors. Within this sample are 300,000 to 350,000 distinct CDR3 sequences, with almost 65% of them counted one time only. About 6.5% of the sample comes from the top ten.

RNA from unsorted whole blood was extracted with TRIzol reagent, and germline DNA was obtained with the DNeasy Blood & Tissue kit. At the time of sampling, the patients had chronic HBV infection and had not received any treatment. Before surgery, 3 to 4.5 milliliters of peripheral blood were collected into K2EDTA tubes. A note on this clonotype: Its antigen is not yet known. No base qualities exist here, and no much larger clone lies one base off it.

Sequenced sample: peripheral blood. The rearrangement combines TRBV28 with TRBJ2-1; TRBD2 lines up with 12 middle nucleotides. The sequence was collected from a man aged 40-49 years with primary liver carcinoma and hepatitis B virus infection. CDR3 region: CASILAGGYEQFF. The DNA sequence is TGTGCCAGCATCCTAGCGGGAGGGTATGAGCAGTTCTTC.